These 18 T cell receptor beta chains originate from one sample sequenced in a study of blood T cells in healthy people across ages. Combining a sample-barcoded 5' primer with a J-beta primer mix, a second PCR ran for roughly 6 to 12 cycles. TCRdb re-called the 5' RACE reads with MiXCR, one entry per CDR3 protein. The table lists 450,000 to 700,000 distinct CDR3 sequences, approximately 25% of them singletons. The sequenced material came from blood. The origin of the receptors is a woman between 65 and 79 years old in good health.

CDR3 in amino acids: CASSLGFRYQETQYF. In DNA form, the CDR3 reads TGTGCCAGCAGCTTAGGTTTCAGGTACCAAGAGACCCAGTACTTC. This rearrangement joins TRBV7-2 to TRBJ2-5; D remains unclear. The germline V gene has CDR1 SGHTA and CDR2 FQGNSA. The CDR3 extends over 15 amino acids. Trimming cost V 1 base and J 0 bases, with 9 bases left between them.

This clonotype came up a few times. V gene TRBV24-1 combines with J gene TRBJ1-3; D uncertain. The CDR3 length is 13 residues. The ends were cut back, 5 bases at V and 2 bases at J, with 6 bases in the middle. Germline-derived CDR1 and CDR2 are KGHDR and SFDVKD. The CDR3 loop reads CATSGTTGNTIYF. The CDR3 region has the DNA TGTGCCACCAGTGGTACAACTGGAAACACCATATATTTT.

This chain links TRBV7-3 with TRBJ1-2, with 8 nucleotides matching TRBD1. The V gene's germline CDR1 is SGHTA and CDR2 FQGTGA. The CDR3 runs to 14 residues. The junction had 7 bases not matched to a gene; V was cut back by 4 bases and J by 6 bases. DNA of the CDR3: TGTGCCAGCAGCTGCGCAGGGGGCAGCGATGGCTACACCTTC. Amino acids: CASSCAGGSDGYTF.

DNA of the CDR3: TGTGCCAGCAGCGTAGCCTCCTACCGGGACAGGGGGGAGACCCAGTACTTC. It encodes CASSVASYRDRGETQYF. The rearrangement joins TRBV9 to TRBJ2-5; TRBD1 aligns across 11 bases. CDR3 length: 17 amino acids. With 0 bases clipped from V and 5 bases from J, the junction kept 9 bases outside the gene matches. From germline, CDR1 is SGDLS and CDR2 YYNGEE.

V gene TRBV20-1 combines with J gene TRBJ2-1, with 7 positions matching TRBD2. Germline CDR1 reads DFQATT; CDR2 reads SNEGSKA (reference sequence). CDR3 size: 12 residues. V shed 5 bases, J shed 7 bases, and the junction held 5 bases outside the gene matches. CDR3: CSAAGLVNEQFF. CDR3 bases: TGCAGTGCTGCTGGACTAGTTAATGAGCAGTTCTTC.

The genes are TRBV20-1 and TRBJ2-1, with 9 bases fitting TRBD2. CDR1 is DFQATT, CDR2 SNEGSKA, per germline (reference sequence). Germline trimming cut 3 bases from V and 5 bases from J; bases unmatched to any gene: 5. The CDR3 is 14 amino acids. The CDR3 region is CSASRSGGNNEQFF. The CDR3, as DNA: TGCAGTGCTAGTCGTAGCGGGGGCAACAATGAGCAGTTCTTC.

The chain combines TRBV2 with TRBJ1-3; D is ambiguous. The CDR3 has 10 residues. Per germline, CDR1 SNHLY and CDR2 FYNNEI. The V end lost 8 bases, the J end lost 6 bases, and 5 bases lay between the germline ends. The DNA for the CDR3 is TGTGCCAGCTCTTTAAACACCATATATTTT. Its translation is CASSLNTIYF. The full variable domain, with the rest looked up from reference TRBV2 and TRBJ1-3, is EPEVTQTPSHQVTQMGQEVILRCVPISNHLYFYWYRQILGQKVEFLVSFYNNEISEKSEIFDDQFSVERPDGSNFTLKIRSTKLEDSAMYFCASSLNTIYFGEGSWLTVV.

In this sample, this clonotype turned up a few times. V and J are TRBV7-9 and TRBJ1-5; D is uncertain. Germline V gene data show CDR1 as SEHNR and CDR2 as FQNEAQ (reference sequence). Deletions cut 3 bases from V and 5 bases from J, with 5 bases between. This CDR3 contains 12 residues. The DNA of the CDR3 is TGTGCCAGCAGCTTCGGTGATCAGCCCCAGCATTTT. It yields the protein CASSFGDQPQHF.

This clonotype has only a few counts. This chain joins TRBV7-2 and TRBJ1-3; D is possibly TRBD1 (6 bases). The CDR3 covers 16 residues. Germline-derived CDR1 and CDR2 are SGHTA and FQGNSA. The V end was cut by 6 bases, the J end by 2 bases, with 17 bases between. The CDR3 DNA reads as TGTGCCAGCAGTATAGTAGGGGGTCTGACTGGAAACACCATATATTTT. Encoded protein: CASSIVGGLTGNTIYF. Supplemented by reference TRBV7-2 and TRBJ1-3, the full variable domain reads GAGVSQSPSNKVTEKGKDVELRCDPISGHTALYWYRQSLGQGLEFLIYFQGNSAPDKSGLPSDRFSAERTGGSVSTLTIQRTQQEDSAVYLCASSIVGGLTGNTIYFGEGSWLTVV.

The rearrangement uses TRBV20-1 and TRBJ2-5; 10 nucleotides match TRBD2. The CDR3 extends over 14 amino acids. Per germline, CDR1 DFQATT and CDR2 SNEGSKA (reference sequence). The V and J ends lost 3 bases and 1 base, in that order; junction bases with no gene match: 2. CDR3 DNA: TGCAGTGCTAGCAGGACTAGCGGCCAAGAGACCCAGTACTTC. Translating gives CSASRTSGQETQYF.

This sequence joins TRBV6-2 or TRBV6-3 and TRBJ1-4; D unresolved. V lost 2 bases to trimming and J lost 8 bases, with 12 bases between them. The CDR3 runs to 14 residues. Germline V gene lookup returns CDR1 MNHEY and CDR2 SVGEGT. CDR3 in amino acids: CASSYPAGPEKLFF. The CDR3 nucleotides are TGTGCCAGCAGTTACCCGGCAGGACCCGAAAAACTGTTTTTT.

V usage is TRBV5-1 and J usage is TRBJ1-1; D gene unclear. The germline V gene has CDR1 SGHRS and CDR2 YFSETQ. This CDR3 has 15 amino acids. V dropped 4 bases and J dropped 2 bases, with 15 bases sitting between them. The DNA for the CDR3 is TGCGCCAGCAGCCCTCCTTCGGGCGGAAACACTGAAGCTTTCTTT. Residues: CASSPPSGGNTEAFF.

The chain carries TRBV5-1 and TRBJ1-5; 7 positions agree with TRBD1. With 4 bases clipped from V and 5 bases from J, the junction kept 9 bases outside the gene matches. The CDR3 covers 15 residues. The V gene's germline CDR1 is SGHRS and CDR2 YFSETQ. The CDR3 region is CASSPTGTVHQPQHF. The CDR3, as DNA: TGCGCCAGCAGCCCCACCGGGACAGTTCATCAGCCCCAGCATTTT. The full variable domain, completed using reference TRBV5-1 and TRBJ1-5, is KAGVTQTPRYLIKTRGQQVTLSCSPISGHRSVSWYQQTPGQGLQFLFEYFSETQRNKGNFPGRFSGRQFSNSRSEMNVSTLELGDSALYLCASSPTGTVHQPQHFGDGTRLSIL.

The V gene is TRBV28, the J gene TRBJ2-3; 11 nucleotides agree with TRBD2. CDR3 length: 14 amino acids. Losses at the gene ends were 3 bases for V and 7 bases for J; bases not matched to a gene: 3. Germline V gene lookup returns CDR1 MDHEN and CDR2 SYDVKM. The CDR3 sequence is CASSLASGGNTQYF. The CDR3 DNA reads TGTGCCAGCAGTTTGGCTAGCGGGGGGAATACGCAGTATTTT.

This clonotype was detected a few times. The CDR3 here is CASSLRARDEAFF. The CDR3 nucleotides are TGTGCCAGCAGCTTAAGGGCCCGGGACGAAGCTTTCTTT. The V call is TRBV7-2, the J call TRBJ1-1; D possibly corresponds to TRBD1 (5 bases). This CDR3 is built from 13 residues. Trimming shortened V by 2 bases and J by 8 bases, and 12 bases separated the two germline ends. Germline V CDR1 and CDR2: SGHTA, FQGNSA. The variable domain in full, with the rest retrieved from reference TRBV7-2 and TRBJ1-1, is GAGVSQSPSNKVTEKGKDVELRCDPISGHTALYWYRQSLGQGLEFLIYFQGNSAPDKSGLPSDRFSAERTGGSVSTLTIQRTQQEDSAVYLCASSLRARDEAFFGQGTRLTVV.

The chain combines TRBV4-2 with TRBJ2-3; possibly TRBD1 for D (6 bases). The CDR3 runs 14 residues. Trimming shortened V by 3 bases and J by 6 bases, and 13 bases separated the two germline ends. The germline CDR1 and CDR2 sequences are LGHNA and YNFKEQ. CDR3 nucleotide sequence: TGTGCCAGCAGCCAGGCTCAGCAGGGGGATACGCAGTATTTT. Its translation: CASSQAQQGDTQYF.

This chain joins TRBV11-1 and TRBJ2-7; D remains unclear. CDR1 and CDR2 from the germline V gene are SGHAT and FQDESV (reference sequence). The CDR3 has 14 amino acids. V lost 5 bases to trimming and J lost 3 bases, with 14 bases between them. The CDR3 region has the DNA TGTGCCAGCAGCGACCAGCGCCGGAGCTACGAGCAGTACTTC. Translation gives CASSDQRRSYEQYF.

This clonotype was counted between two and nine times. A junction end diverges from the germline sequence, so it may reflect a read error. V usage is TRBV28 and J usage is TRBJ2-5, with 9 bases identical to TRBD1. CDR1 and CDR2 from the germline V gene are MDHEN and SYDVKM. The CDR3 runs to 14 residues. CDR3 in amino acids: CASSFSDRGEIQYF. The DNA of the CDR3 is TGTGCCAGCAGTTTTAGTGACAGGGGGGAGATCCAGTACTTC. Drawing the rest from reference TRBV28 and TRBJ2-5, the complete variable domain is DVKVTQSSRYLVKRTGEKVFLECVQDMDHENMFWYRQDPGLGLRLIYFSYDVKMKEKGDIPEGYSVSREKKERFSLILESASTNQTSMYLCASSFSDRGEIQYFGPGTRLLVL.